This T cell receptor (beta chain) was observed in a study of T cell changes during pregnancy in multiple sclerosis. Sequencing used immunoSEQ multiplex PCR; TCRdb keeps in-frame clones, though not all of them. The table has about 38,000 clones, about 90% seen once; the top ten hold approximately 0.5%. The CDR3 is 15 amino acids. V dropped 5 bases and J dropped 5; count of bases not matched to a gene: 9. The germline gives CDR1 LNHDA, CDR2 SQIVND (reference sequence). The receptor comes from a female donor with multiple sclerosis, enrolled in a pregnancy study. This chain joins TRBV19 and TRBJ2-1; 7 bases are a match to TRBD1. The sample was CD4+ T cells from peripheral blood mononuclear cells, taken in the second trimester of pregnancy. The chain's CDR3 is CASSLRDRKNNEQFF. CDR3 in DNA: TGTGCCAGTAGTCTCCGGGACAGAAAGAACAATGAGCAGTTCTTC. The full variable domain, its missing parts supplied by reference TRBV19 and TRBJ2-1, is DGGITQSPKYLFRKEGQNVTLSCEQNLNHDAMYWYRQDPGQGLRLIYYSQIVNDFQKGDIAEGYSVSREKKESFPLTVTSAQKNPTAFYLCASSLRDRKNNEQFFGPGTRLTVL.